This T cell receptor (beta chain) came from a study of Graves' ophthalmopathy and Graves' hyperthyroidism. Findings and caveats of the study: The model flagged ophthalmopathy progression at more than 70% sensitivity and less than 75% specificity. Ophthalmopathy could be told apart from stable hyperthyroidism by a 13-signature model (around 85% sensitivity, over 65% specificity).

Stable hyperthyroidism meant no progression to ophthalmopathy within 18 months of follow-up. Exclusion covered patients with other autoimmune diseases or uncontrolled infections (as well as pregnancy or lactation). Amplified TCR beta CDR3 regions were obtained using RNA transcripts as template. Amplification began with first-round RT-PCR using HTBI primers, then second-round multiplex PCR was performed. TCRdb itself ran the multiplex PCR reads through MiXCR, one entry per CDR3 protein. The repertoire has some 410,000 distinct CDR3 sequences, roughly 21% of them found once; the top ten carry 2.5% to 3.5%. CDR1 and CDR2 from the germline V gene are SNHLY and FYNNEI. The CDR3 covers 13 residues. This clonotype showed up many times. Its matching antigen is unknown. Given a much more abundant clone one base away, this may be a read error.

V gene TRBV2 combines with J gene TRBJ1-1; unclear D gene. This receptor was taken from a young woman with stable Graves' hyperthyroidism. The sample taken for sequencing was peripheral blood. The CDR3 DNA is TGTGCCGGCAGCGTCAGCCGAGACACTGAAGCTTTCTTT. As protein: CAGSVSRDTEAFF.